This T cell receptor beta chain was captured by sequencing in a study of human T cells and chemical hapten exposure. Findings and caveats of the study: Sensitizing to DPC left TCRs with a frequency above 1 in 1000 unaltered. All donors were alopecia patients, so their immunity may differ from that of healthy people.

The library labeled individual cDNA molecules by adding unique molecular identifiers to them. TCRdb re-analysed the RACE reads in MiXCR, keeping a single row per CDR3 protein. The table records 85,000 to 100,000 distinct CDR3 sequences, over 10% of them present only once. Worth noting for this clonotype: Its target is not known.

With V trimmed by 6 bases and J by 2 bases, 2 bases remained unmatched. Per germline, CDR1 SQVTM and CDR2 ANQGSEA. The CDR3 runs 12 residues. Time point given: patch test 1, 2 weeks after DPC sensitization. The treatment is: therapeutic diphenylcyclopropenone sensitization with weekly scalp DPC. The chain links TRBV29-1 to TRBJ2-5; TRBD2 agrees at 8 bases. This TCR came from a woman aged 40 to 49 with alopecia areata. Some clones in this sample may be carry-over from other donors' samples. The source was whole blood, collected in connection with sensitization to the hapten diphenylcyclopropenone (DPC). The DNA of the CDR3 is TGCAGCGTAGCGGGAGCGCAAGAGACCCAGTACTTC. This gives the protein CSVAGAQETQYF.